This T cell receptor (beta chain) was captured by sequencing in a study of blood T cell repertoires in COVID-19. Study at large: Samples of COVID-19 (acute and convalescent) were obtained from the United States, Italy and Spain. T cells, B-cell-depleted T cells, or PBMCs supplied cDNA or gDNA.

The germline gives CDR1 GTSNPN, CDR2 SVGIG (reference sequence). CDR3 size: 12 residues. With 4 bases removed from V and 7 bases from J, the gap between germline ends came to 13 bases. Profiled with immunoSEQ multiplex PCR; TCRdb holds only in-frame clones, not every one. This sample yields about 88,000 clones, of which approximately 90% are seen a single time; roughly 15% belongs to the top ten. This clonotype originated in a male donor with acute or convalescent COVID-19. The genes are TRBV30 and TRBJ1-2; D is possibly TRBD1 (5 bases). Sequencing used peripheral blood. As DNA, the CDR3 is TGTGCCTGGATGCAGGGTCTAAGTGGCTACACCTTC. Translated, it gives CAWMQGLSGYTF.